This TCR beta chain is drawn from a study of T-cell memory formation after mild COVID-19 (TCRdb year 2021). Notes on the research overall: TCR sequence clusters from the two donors were largely donor specific. In two donors, T-cell clones that expanded and contracted after mild COVID-19 were tracked by sequencing TCRalpha and TCRbeta repertoires over time. Two young, previously healthy adult volunteers, one female and one male, were included in the cohort.

Study-level results and caveats: Balanced CD4/CD8 phenotypes were observed for clones contracting from day 15 to 85, whereas a bias towards CD4+ was observed for a second wave of clones expanding from day 15 to 37. SARS-CoV-2 specificity was not confirmed for the second-wave clones peaking on day 37. Contracting CD4+ clones turned up mainly in the CM and EM memory subsets, whereas EMRA was where CD8+ clones were enriched. Some responding clones were found in pre-infection memory, which suggests that pre-existing cross-reactive memory T cells took part in the SARS-CoV-2 response. Only a couple of mild cases were covered in the study, and larger cohorts including severe cases with pre-infection samples were considered necessary.

Sequencing used an Illumina NovaSeq 6000. TCRalpha and TCRbeta cDNA libraries were built by 5'RACE with constant-segment primers, adding sample barcodes and unique molecular identifiers. Trizol reagent was used to extract RNA from every sample. Libraries were amplified in two PCR steps, with a second sample barcode and Illumina TruSeq adapters added in the second step. The libraries were sequenced on an Illumina NovaSeq using 2 x 150 bp paired-end reads. For the original study's pipeline: Reads were demultiplexed and collapsed into UMI-guided consensus sequences with migec v1.2.7. Using mixcr v2.1.11, the UMI consensuses were aligned to TRA and TRB V and J templates and assembled into clonotypes. Expanded or contracted clonotypes were those called significant by both edgeR and NoisET, with noise models trained on biological replicates. For edgeR calls, a false discovery rate-adjusted p below 0.01 and a log2 fold-change threshold of 1 were applied. PCA with hierarchical clustering of max-normalized trajectories of the 1000 most abundant clonotypes was used as exploratory dynamics analysis. The CD4 or CD8 phenotype of responding clones was assigned using the separately sequenced CD4+ and CD8+ repertoires. The raw public reads went through TCRdb reprocessing: fastp at Q25, MiXCR clone calling, in-frame beta chains kept. CDR3 protein duplicates are merged, each entry listing the most common genes and DNA. The V and J calls follow TCRdb's processing rather than the paper's. The sample data list 250,000 to 300,000 distinct CDR3 sequences, and roughly 15% of these were observed just once. The ten largest clones take up 20% to 25% of the sample.

PBMCs were isolated by Ficoll-Paque density gradient centrifugation. This clonotype was counted at least ten times. Its recognized antigen is unknown. No per-base quality is available; no much larger clone lies one base away. This TCR derives from a young man who had mild COVID-19 (a few samples of this study predate the infection). The sample titles of this study are shuffled in the database, so cell type and time point are left out; the donor was told from shared clones. The sequenced sample consisted of PBMCs or a T cell subset sorted from them (not recorded which).

The CDR3: CASSQERPGEFTGELFF. The DNA sequence is TGCGCCAGCAGCCAGGAGAGACCCGGGGAGTTCACCGGGGAGCTGTTTTTT. The V and J genes are TRBV4-3 and TRBJ2-2; the D gene is possibly TRBD2, with 5 bases matching. The cysteine opens and the phenylalanine closes a CDR3 of 17 amino acids. The CDR3 DNA has 51 bases and is translated from base 1. CDR1 is given as LGHNA and CDR2 as YSLEER, both from the germline V gene. V loses 3 bases of germline sequence and J loses 4 bases, and the interval between the two ends is 18 bases.